This T cell receptor (beta chain) originates from a study of blood T cell repertoires in COVID-19. Study as a whole: Sample material is recorded as cDNA or gDNA derived from T cells, B-cell-depleted T cells, or PBMCs.

Source study methods: Nucleated cell number was recorded as an estimate derived from reference gene primer amplification. Method: immunoSEQ multiplex PCR; TCRdb's copy keeps in-frame clones and lacks some. The DNA was the basis for D and trimming; V, J and clone size are from that table. The sample consists of around 100,000 clones, around 85% of them appearing once. Trimming pared 0 bases from V and 3 bases from J, leaving 12 bases between. Germline lookup yields CDR1 LNHDA and CDR2 SQIVND (reference sequence). The CDR3 has 16 residues. Sample: peripheral blood. The chain combines TRBV19 with TRBJ1-5; D is possibly TRBD1 (5 bases). This TCR derives from a man aged 70-80 years with active or convalescent COVID-19. The CDR3 region is CASSIEWGGVNQPQHF. The CDR3 DNA follows: TGTGCCAGTAGTATAGAATGGGGAGGGGTCAATCAGCCCCAGCATTTT.